The present entry profiles one T cell receptor beta chain with its context. What it recognizes is unknown. Losses at the gene ends were 1 base for V and 4 bases for J; bases not matched to a gene: 3. The CDR3 totals 16 residues. Germline V gives CDR1 KGHSH, CDR2 LQKENI. The sample comes from a study of siplizumab effects on memory and regulatory T cells. Study results and caveats: The Treg-derived share of mappable alloreactive CD4+ clones averaged approximately 71% with siplizumab and 25% to 30% in controls.

Clones were sequenced by immunoSEQ multiplex PCR, and TCRdb holds only the in-frame ones, with some missing. Altogether 57,000 or so clones are present, roughly 85% being singletons, with the ten largest covering approximately 0.38%. Sequences were obtained from memory CD4+ T cells sorted from blood. This chain links TRBV18 with TRBJ2-2; 10 nucleotides align to TRBD2. The receptor was isolated from a human donor in good health. The CDR3 region is CASSPLGLATTGELFF. DNA for the CDR3: TGTGCCAGCTCACCACTGGGACTAGCGACCACCGGGGAGCTGTTTTTT.